The 20 T cell receptor beta chains below all came from one sample that was sequenced in a study of spatial heterogeneity in lung cancer. The study, taken as a whole, reports: Mutation counts in tumors were tracked by counts of expanded intratumoral alpha and beta TCRs.

For these TCRs, the target antigens are not known. Time point in this sample: sample taken at primary tumor resection. TCRdb ran MiXCR on the 5' RACE reads and lists one entry per CDR3 protein. This repertoire shows around 9,800 distinct CDR3 sequences, under 10% found once; its top ten account for approximately 20%. The sample was lung tumor tissue, taken at surgery. These TCRs come from a female donor with early-stage non-small cell lung cancer.

On this clonotype: A library prepared for alpha chains yielded this beta chain as an off-target read; its size is of little meaning. The rearrangement uses TRBV30 and TRBJ1-2; D unresolved. The length of the CDR3 is 14 residues. V was clipped by 3 bases and J by 3 bases, with 14 bases between them. Germline assignment: CDR1 GTSNPN and CDR2 SVGIG (reference sequence). In nucleotides, the CDR3 is TGTGCCTGGAGGTTAGGCATCTCTGACTATGGCTACACCTTC. This gives the protein CAWRLGISDYGYTF.

This clonotype was observed at least ten times. This beta chain is a stray sequence in a library constructed for alpha chains; its clone size is not meaningful. The chain employs TRBV5-5 and TRBJ1-1; D not certain. The length of the CDR3 is 13 residues. The germline CDR1 and CDR2 sequences are SGHKS and YYEKEE (reference sequence). CDR3 sequence: CALPGGLSTEAFF. CDR3 bases: TGTGCTCTCCCAGGAGGGTTGAGCACTGAAGCTTTCTTT.

In its sample, this clonotype was seen many times. This beta chain is a stray sequence in a library constructed for alpha chains; its clone size is not meaningful. The V gene is TRBV20-1, the J gene TRBJ2-5; D assignment may be TRBD1 or TRBD2 (5 bases each). Germline lookup yields CDR1 DFQATT and CDR2 SNEGSKA (reference sequence). The CDR3 sequence is 12 residues long. V was pared by 3 bases and J by 9 bases, with 14 bases between. The CDR3, as DNA: TGCAGTGCTAGTACGGGCCTGGGGGCCCAGTACTTC. Protein sequence: CSASTGLGAQYF.

This clonotype is deemed medium-sized. This beta chain came through as a stray read in a library set up for alpha chains, and its size says little. The V call is TRBV4-3, the J call TRBJ2-5; 8 positions agree with TRBD1. Looked up from germline, CDR1 is LGHNA and CDR2 is YSLEER. This CDR3 spans 15 amino acids. Trimming at V came to 4 bases and at J to 4 bases, leaving 8 bases not matched to a gene. The DNA for the CDR3 is TGCGCCAGCAGCCGAAACGACAGGGGCTCAGAGACCCAGTACTTC. Amino acids: CASSRNDRGSETQYF.

This clonotype has a count of ten or more. The library was designed around alpha chains, so this beta chain is a stray read whose abundance carries little weight. The rearrangement uses TRBV18 and TRBJ2-5; no firm D call. Germline-derived CDR1 and CDR2 are KGHSH and LQKENI. V gave up 4 bases and J gave up 4 bases, with 10 bases separating them. The CDR3 is made up of 13 amino acids. CDR3 nucleotide sequence: TGTGCCAGCTCACTTGCAAGTCGAGAGACCCAGTACTTC. Translated: CASSLASRETQYF.

In its sample, this clonotype was seen many times. For a library built for alpha chains, this beta chain is a stray read; little rests on its size. The chain has TRBV4-3 and TRBJ2-1; D is ambiguous. V lost 0 bases, J lost 4 bases, and 7 bases lay in between. Germline V gene data show CDR1 as LGHNA and CDR2 as YSLEER. The length of the CDR3 is 14 residues. This chain's CDR3 is CASSQDPEYNEQFF. CDR3 DNA sequence: TGCGCCAGCAGCCAAGATCCCGAGTACAATGAGCAGTTCTTC.

This clonotype came up many times. Found in a library prepared for alpha chains, this beta chain is an off-target read, and its abundance has little meaning. This chain joins TRBV4-3 and TRBJ1-1; D is uncertain. V was pared by 1 base and J by 0 bases, with 6 bases between. The CDR3 is 14 residues long. Germline V lookup: CDR1 LGHNA, CDR2 YSLEER. The CDR3 DNA is TGCGCCAGCAGCCAAGGAGGGCTGAACACTGAAGCTTTCTTT. Translated, it gives CASSQGGLNTEAFF.

This clonotype was recorded many times. The size of this beta chain means little, since it is a stray read in a library made for alpha chains. As DNA, the CDR3 is TGCAGTATGCCCACCGGACAGGGGTCCTACGAGCAGTACTTC. It specifies CSMPTGQGSYEQYF. The rearrangement uses TRBV20-1 and TRBJ2-7, with 9 bases matching TRBD1. V lost 8 bases, J lost 1 base, and 9 bases stayed unmatched. The CDR3 is made up of 14 amino acids. Germline V CDR1 and CDR2: DFQATT, SNEGSKA (reference sequence).

This clonotype was counted many times. The library was designed around alpha chains, so this beta chain is a stray read whose abundance carries little weight. J is TRBJ1-1 and V is TRBV2; tentatively, D is TRBD1 (5 bases). CDR3 size: 15 residues. Trimming stripped 5 bases from V and 7 bases from J, with 20 bases between. The germline V gene has CDR1 SNHLY and CDR2 FYNNEI. DNA for the CDR3: TGTGCCAGCAGTATCTCAGGGAGGACCGGGGGTGAAGCTTTCTTT. This encodes CASSISGRTGGEAFF.

This clonotype was seen repeatedly, ten times or more. Found in a library prepared for alpha chains, this beta chain is an off-target read, and its abundance has little meaning. V and J are TRBV28 and TRBJ2-1; 8 bases map to TRBD1. Germline CDR1 is MDHEN and CDR2 is SYDVKM. Trimming took 6 bases from V and 5 from J; bases not matched to a gene: 9. The CDR3 length is 15 residues. CDR3 sequence: CASSRRGQRNNEQFF. The CDR3 coding sequence is TGTGCCAGCAGCCGCAGGGGGCAAAGGAACAATGAGCAGTTCTTC.

This clonotype was counted many times. Since the library was made to target alpha chains, this beta chain is a stray read and its abundance is not meaningful. The CDR3 region has the DNA TGTGCCAGCACCTCGGACCAAGAGACCCAGTACTTC. Amino acids: CASTSDQETQYF. This chain joins TRBV2 and TRBJ2-5, with unresolved D. V was clipped by 7 bases and J by 0 bases, with 6 bases between them. Germline CDR1 SNHLY, CDR2 FYNNEI. The CDR3 is made up of 12 amino acids. The variable domain in full, completed from reference TRBV2 and TRBJ2-5, reads EPEVTQTPSHQVTQMGQEVILRCVPISNHLYFYWYRQILGQKVEFLVSFYNNEISEKSEIFDDQFSVERPDGSNFTLKIRSTKLEDSAMYFCASTSDQETQYFGPGTRLLVL.

About this clonotype itself: This beta chain came through as a stray read in a library set up for alpha chains, and its size says little. The chain recombines TRBV9 with TRBJ2-1; D call uncertain. CDR1 and CDR2 (germline): SGDLS, YYNGEE. CDR3 length: 13 amino acids. Trimming removed 0 bases from V and 9 bases from J, with 10 bases in between. The CDR3 spells CASSVVTGGEQFF. CDR3 DNA sequence: TGTGCCAGCAGCGTAGTAACTGGTGGTGAGCAGTTCTTC.

This clonotype is medium-sized. Within a library made for alpha chains, this beta chain is off target, and its count is uninformative. The V gene is TRBV3-1, the J gene TRBJ2-3; 10 nucleotides agree with TRBD2. V was clipped by 4 bases and J by 8 bases; unmatched bases: 9. In germline, CDR1 is LGHDT, CDR2 YNNKEL (reference sequence). The CDR3 spans 15 residues. CDR3 bases: TGTGCCAGCAGCCCCCTAGCGGGGGAGGCGGGTACGCAGTATTTT. Its translation is CASSPLAGEAGTQYF.

This clonotype is categorized as medium-sized. Being off target in a library aimed at alpha chains, this beta chain has a size of little meaning. The chain carries TRBV4-2 and TRBJ1-6; a weak D match, TRBD1 (6 bases). The CDR3 is made up of 15 amino acids. CDR1 and CDR2 from the germline V gene are LGHNA and YNFKEQ. The germline V and J ends were trimmed by 0 bases and 8 bases, with 11 bases remaining between them. The CDR3 region is CASSQDWGGDSPLHF. CDR3 in DNA: TGTGCCAGCAGCCAAGACTGGGGGGGCGATTCACCCCTCCACTTT.

This clonotype was observed many times. This beta chain came through as a stray read in a library set up for alpha chains, and its size says little. CDR3 sequence reads: CASRGSRTANTGELFF. The CDR3 region has the DNA TGTGCCAGCAGGGGGTCCAGGACTGCGAACACCGGGGAGCTGTTTTTT. V is TRBV25-1 and J is TRBJ2-2; tentatively, D is TRBD2 (5 bases). V lost 6 bases to trimming and J lost 0 bases, with 14 bases between them. The CDR3 length is 16 residues. The germline V gene has CDR1 MGHDK and CDR2 SYGVNS.

The sample holds many counts of this clonotype. Because this beta chain is a stray read in a library intended to capture alpha chains, its abundance should not be given much weight. The V and J genes are TRBV2 and TRBJ2-3; the D gene is possibly TRBD1 (5 bases). V lost 10 bases and J 0 bases, leaving 11 bases between the germline ends. CDR1 and CDR2 (germline): SNHLY, FYNNEI. CDR3 length: 13 residues. Here the CDR3 reads CATRQPSTDTQYF. In nucleotides, the CDR3 is TGTGCCACGCGACAGCCTAGCACAGATACGCAGTATTTT.

This clonotype is labeled as medium-sized. This beta chain is a stray read from a library made for alpha chains; its abundance is not meaningful. The rearrangement uses TRBV6-1 and TRBJ1-1; no firm D call. The CDR3 is 12 amino acids. V dropped 7 bases and J dropped 1 base, with 7 bases sitting between them. The germline V gene encodes CDR1 MNHNS and CDR2 SASEGT. The chain's CDR3 is CASTQWNTEAFF. Here the CDR3 DNA reads TGTGCCAGCACACAATGGAACACTGAAGCTTTCTTT.

This clonotype has a handful of counts. This beta chain appears as a stray read in a library generated for alpha chains; its size is not informative. This chain links TRBV18 with TRBJ2-3; 10 bases match TRBD2. The CDR3 runs to 15 residues. V was clipped by 3 bases and J by 2 bases; unmatched bases: 2. Germline CDR1 KGHSH, CDR2 LQKENI. In DNA, the CDR3 is TGTGCCAGCTCACCGCTAGCGGGGGTCACAGATACGCAGTATTTT. Protein: CASSPLAGVTDTQYF.

This clonotype is termed medium-sized. This beta chain is off target for a library built for alpha chains, so its abundance means little. V is TRBV7-3 and J is TRBJ1-5; 7 nucleotides line up with TRBD1. The CDR3 has 15 residues. The germline CDR1 and CDR2 sequences are SGHTA and FQGTGA. Trimming removed 7 bases from V and 6 bases from J; junction bases left unmatched: 12. Here the CDR3 reads CASIKKKGAAQPQHF. In DNA, the CDR3 is TGTGCCAGCATCAAAAAAAAGGGGGCGGCTCAGCCCCAGCATTTT.

This clonotype has ten or more counts. The library was built for alpha chains, so this beta chain is an off-target read and its size means little. The rearrangement uses TRBV5-1 and TRBJ2-7; the D call may be TRBD1 or TRBD2 (5 bases each). CDR3 size: 16 residues. Deletions cut 4 bases from V and 0 bases from J, with 17 bases between. Looked up from germline, CDR1 is SGHRS and CDR2 is YFSETQ. CDR3 DNA: TGCGCCAGCAGCCCGTCGGGGTCAGGGAGCTCCTACGAGCAGTACTTC. Its translation is CASSPSGSGSSYEQYF.